The present T cell receptor beta chain was sequenced within a study of CXCR3-negative and CXCR3-positive naive CD8 T cells. Each CD8+ T cell subset was sorted in triplicate, some 270,000 cells each. The germline V gene has CDR1 MDHEN and CDR2 SYDVKM. The length of the CDR3 is 14 residues. Findings of the study overall: CXCR3-positive naive cells carried more hydrophobic TRB CDR3s than CXCR3-negative naive cells did. Both of the naive subsets showed about the same high diversity, but memory CD8+ cells had much less. With surface CD5 comparable between naive subsets, TCR strength was estimated using properties derived from the TRB CDR3.

UMI-tagged TRB cDNA libraries were built via 5' RACE. TCRdb re-called the 5' RACE reads; one entry per CDR3 protein, DNA not given. In total, the table holds about 89,000 distinct CDR3 sequences. With respect to this clonotype: Antigen unknown.

Sequencing used naive CXCR3+ CD8+ T cells from blood. Subset given: CD45RO-CCR7+CD27+CD95- naive CD8+ T cells expressing CXCR3 (TNR3+). V and J are TRBV28 and TRBJ2-7; TCRdb gives TRBD1 as the D gene, but with no DNA this cannot be confirmed. The source of this sequence is a human donor in good health. Some clones in this sample may be carry-over from other donors' samples. The CDR3 spells CASSWGQGGYEQYF.